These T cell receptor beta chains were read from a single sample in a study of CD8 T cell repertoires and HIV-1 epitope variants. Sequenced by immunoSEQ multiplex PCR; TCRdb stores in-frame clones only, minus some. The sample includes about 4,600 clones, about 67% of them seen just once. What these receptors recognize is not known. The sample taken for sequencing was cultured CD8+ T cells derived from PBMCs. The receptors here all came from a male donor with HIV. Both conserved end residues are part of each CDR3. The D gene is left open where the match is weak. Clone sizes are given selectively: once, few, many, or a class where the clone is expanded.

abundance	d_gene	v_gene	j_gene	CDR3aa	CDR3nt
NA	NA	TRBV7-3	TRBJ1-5	CASSLNGGLRNQPQHF	TGTGCCAGCAGCTTAAATGGAGGGTTGCGCAATCAGCCCCAGCATTTT
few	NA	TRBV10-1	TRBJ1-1	CASSYSEVSTEAFF	TGCGCCAGCAGTTATTCTGAGGTATCCACTGAAGCTTTCTTT
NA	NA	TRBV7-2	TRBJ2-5	CASSVTGGEETQYF	TGTGCCAGCAGCGTAACAGGGGGGGAAGAGACCCAGTACTTC
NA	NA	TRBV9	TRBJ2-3	CASTLINPGAYF	TGTGCCAGCACCCTAATTAACCCAGGGGCGTATTTT
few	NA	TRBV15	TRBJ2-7	CATSRDKAGQSYEQYF	TGTGCCACCAGCAGAGATAAAGCGGGACAGAGCTACGAGCAGTACTTC
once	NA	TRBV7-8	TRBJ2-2	CASSNRLTTGELFF	TGTGCCAGCAGCAACCGACTCACTACCGGGGAGCTGTTTTTT
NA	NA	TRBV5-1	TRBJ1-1	CASSFGWENTEAFF	TGCGCCAGCAGCTTTGGGTGGGAGAACACTGAAGCTTTCTTT
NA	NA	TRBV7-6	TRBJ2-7	CASSPTAGADSYEQYF	TGTGCCAGCAGCCCTACCGCGGGGGCTGACTCCTACGAGCAGTACTTC
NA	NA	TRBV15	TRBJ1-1	CATSRGWGGTEAFF	TGTGCCACCAGCAGAGGGTGGGGGGGAACTGAAGCTTTCTTT
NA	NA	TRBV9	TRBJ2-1	CASSVWVSNEQFF	TGTGCCAGCAGCGTTTGGGTGTCCAATGAGCAGTTCTTC
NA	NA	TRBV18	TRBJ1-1	CASSLREGDTEAFF	TGTGCCAGCTCGCTACGAGAAGGGGACACTGAAGCTTTCTTT
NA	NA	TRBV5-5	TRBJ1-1	CASSLEGRTEAFF	TGTGCCAGCAGCTTGGAGGGGCGGACTGAAGCTTTCTTT
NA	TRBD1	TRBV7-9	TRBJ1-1	CASSLWQGADTEAFF	TGTGCCAGCAGCCTTTGGCAGGGGGCGGACACTGAAGCTTTCTTT
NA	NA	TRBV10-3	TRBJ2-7	CAISDPAGIYEQYF	TGTGCCATCAGTGATCCGGCAGGGATCTACGAGCAGTACTTC
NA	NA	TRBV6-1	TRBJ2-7	CASSARGTYEQYF	TGTGCCAGCAGTGCAAGGGGGACCTACGAGCAGTACTTC
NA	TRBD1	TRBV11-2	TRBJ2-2	CASSVPGQGNTGELFF	TGTGCCAGCAGTGTCCCGGGACAGGGTAACACCGGGGAGCTGTTTTTT
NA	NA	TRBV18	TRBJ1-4	CASSPGTSTNEKLFF	TGTGCCAGCTCACCCGGGACCTCAACTAATGAAAAACTGTTTTTT
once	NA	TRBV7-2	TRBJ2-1	CASSLIYNEQFF	TGTGCCAGCAGCTTAATATACAATGAGCAGTTCTTC
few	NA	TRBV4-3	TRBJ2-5	CASSSLLTETQYF	TGCGCCAGCAGCTCCCTTCTCACGGAGACCCAGTACTTC
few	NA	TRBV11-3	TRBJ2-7	CASSLTRWDEQYF	TGTGCCAGCAGCTTAACACGGTGGGACGAGCAGTACTTC
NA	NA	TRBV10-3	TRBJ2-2	CAISENLGVTGELFF	TGTGCCATCAGTGAAAATCTAGGCGTTACCGGGGAGCTGTTTTTT
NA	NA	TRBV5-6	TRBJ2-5	CASSLGPQETQYF	TGTGCCAGCAGCTTAGGGCCCCAAGAGACCCAGTACTTC
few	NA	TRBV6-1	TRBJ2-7	CASSEGAGPYEQYF	TGTGCCAGCAGTGAAGGAGCAGGTCCCTACGAGCAGTACTTC
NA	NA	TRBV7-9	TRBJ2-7	CASSLSTSSYEQYF	TGTGCCAGCAGCTTAAGCACTAGCTCCTACGAGCAGTACTTC
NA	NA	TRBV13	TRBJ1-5	CASSLAPDRPQHF	TGTGCCAGCAGCTTAGCGCCCGATCGGCCCCAGCATTTT
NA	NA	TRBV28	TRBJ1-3	CASRGPGQLSGNTIYF	TGTGCCAGCAGGGGACCCGGACAGTTGTCAGGAAACACCATATATTTT
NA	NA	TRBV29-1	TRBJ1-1	CSVISEQSIEAFF	TGCAGCGTTATATCGGAACAGTCGATAGAAGCTTTCTTT
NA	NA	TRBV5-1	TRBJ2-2	CASSLGGSNAGELFF	TGCGCCAGCAGCTTGGGGGGAAGTAACGCTGGGGAGCTGTTTTTT
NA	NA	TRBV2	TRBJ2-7	CASSDDTYEQYF	TGTGCCAGCAGCGACGACACGTACGAGCAGTACTTC
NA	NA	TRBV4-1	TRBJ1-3	CASSDDTGNTIYF	TGCGCCAGCAGCGATGATACAGGAAACACCATATATTTT
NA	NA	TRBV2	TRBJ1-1	CASSEASGGRGAFF	TGTGCCAGCAGTGAAGCCTCCGGGGGTAGGGGAGCTTTCTTT
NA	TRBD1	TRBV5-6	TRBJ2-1	CASSYRQGAHNEQFF	TGTGCCAGCAGCTACCGACAGGGGGCCCACAATGAGCAGTTCTTC